These 27 T cell receptor beta chains originate from one sample sequenced in a study of blood T cell repertoires in COVID-19. Sequencing used immunoSEQ multiplex PCR; TCRdb keeps in-frame clones, though not all of them. Of fewer than 250,000 clones listed, 75% to 90% are singletons. Material for sequencing was PBMCs or T cells enriched from blood (not recorded which). The receptors were gathered from a man over 45 who had been exposed to COVID-19.

The chain is built from TRBV13 and TRBJ1-1; perhaps TRBD1 as D (5 bases). The V and J ends lost 5 bases and 0 bases respectively, with 7 bases between them. The CDR3 totals 13 residues. Germline CDR1 is PRHDT and CDR2 is FYEKMQ (reference sequence). The chain's CDR3 is CASSRGMNTEAFF. The CDR3, as DNA: TGTGCCAGCAGCAGGGGCATGAACACTGAAGCTTTCTTT.

This chain connects TRBV15 to TRBJ1-3; no reliable D call. Germline-derived CDR1 and CDR2 are LNHNV and YYDKDF (reference sequence). Between the trimmed V and J ends, which lost 0 bases and 4 bases, there was a span of 10 bases. There are 15 residues in the CDR3. The CDR3 DNA reads as TGTGCCACCAGCAGAGATATAACAGCAGGAAACACCATATATTTT. Amino acid sequence: CATSRDITAGNTIYF.

This clone appeared once. The V and J genes are TRBV18 and TRBJ2-1; no firm D call. Germline V gene lookup returns CDR1 KGHSH and CDR2 LQKENI. The CDR3 contains 13 residues. Trimming took 6 bases from V and 3 from J, leaving 9 bases between them. The CDR3: CASSPAFYNEQFF. The CDR3 bases are TGTGCCAGCTCTCCCGCGTTCTACAATGAGCAGTTCTTC.

The chain employs TRBV19 and TRBJ2-7, with TRBD2 matching over 13 bases. Per germline, CDR1 LNHDA and CDR2 SQIVND (reference sequence). The CDR3 runs 16 residues. V lost 4 bases, J lost 4 bases, and 7 bases stayed unmatched. CDR3 residues: CASSRKTSGGSYEQYF. The CDR3 DNA sequence: TGTGCCAGTAGTAGAAAGACTAGCGGGGGGTCATACGAGCAGTACTTC.

This clone was counted a few times. The chain joins TRBV7-3 to TRBJ1-2, with 7 bases aligning to TRBD1. Trimming took 5 bases from V and 7 from J; bases not matched to a gene: 10. This CDR3 spans 14 amino acids. CDR1 and CDR2 from the germline V gene are SGHTA and FQGTGA. CDR3 loop: CASSLGQARGGYTF. DNA for the CDR3: TGTGCCAGCAGCCTCGGACAGGCTCGTGGTGGCTACACCTTC.

This chain uses TRBV11-3 with TRBJ2-1; 10 positions match TRBD2. The CDR3 covers 17 residues. V shed 6 bases, J shed 0 bases, and the junction held 8 bases outside the gene matches. Germline V CDR1 and CDR2: SGHNT, YENEEA. CDR3: CASRFRQREGSYNEQFF. DNA for the CDR3: TGTGCCAGCAGATTTCGCCAGCGGGAGGGCTCCTACAATGAGCAGTTCTTC.

V is TRBV2 and J is TRBJ2-3, with TRBD2 identical over 7 bases. The germline V gene has CDR1 SNHLY and CDR2 FYNNEI. Trimming cost V 8 bases and J 4 bases; bases outside gene matches: 12. CDR3 length: 15 residues. CDR3 amino acids: CASGRLTSSADTQYF. CDR3 in DNA: TGTGCCAGCGGACGCCTGACTAGCAGCGCAGATACGCAGTATTTT.

This chain uses TRBV15 with TRBJ2-1, with 9 bases that match TRBD1. Germline V gene lookup returns CDR1 LNHNV and CDR2 YYDKDF (reference sequence). This CDR3 contains 15 residues. Trimming removed 1 base from V and 5 bases from J; junction bases left unmatched: 3. CDR3: CATSRGTGANNEQFF. The DNA of the CDR3 is TGTGCCACCAGCAGAGGGACAGGGGCCAACAATGAGCAGTTCTTC.

The chain recombines TRBV5-1 with TRBJ2-2; D might be TRBD2 (7 bases). Trimming took 4 bases from V and 1 from J, leaving 14 bases between them. The CDR3 length is 16 residues. Germline V gene data show CDR1 as SGHRS and CDR2 as YFSETQ. CDR3 bases: TGCGCCAGCAGCATCCGCGGGGGCCTGAACACCGGGGAGCTGTTTTTT. Amino acids: CASSIRGGLNTGELFF.

This chain links TRBV4-1 with TRBJ2-7; TRBD2 matches 9 bases. V shed 4 bases and J 2 bases; nucleotides not matched to a gene: 12. The germline V gene encodes CDR1 MGHRA and CDR2 YSYEKL. The CDR3 is 17 amino acids. This CDR3 is CASSPGTSFSFPYEQYV. The CDR3 DNA sequence: TGCGCCAGCAGCCCGGGGACTAGCTTTAGTTTTCCCTACGAGCAGTACGTC.

V is TRBV11-3 and J is TRBJ2-2, with 9 bases lining up with TRBD1. This CDR3 is built from 20 residues. Trimming removed 4 bases from V and 3 bases from J; junction bases left unmatched: 18. Germline assignment: CDR1 SGHNT and CDR2 YENEEA. CDR3 sequence reads: CASSSLRDRALIPYTGELFF. Written as DNA, the CDR3 is TGTGCCAGCAGCTCCCTCCGGGACAGGGCGTTGATCCCATACACCGGGGAGCTGTTTTTT.

V gene TRBV4-1 combines with J gene TRBJ2-1; 10 bases are shared with TRBD2. Germline V gene lookup returns CDR1 MGHRA and CDR2 YSYEKL. The V and J ends lost 4 bases and 7 bases, in that order; junction bases with no gene match: 7. The CDR3 is made up of 15 amino acids. CDR3 sequence (DNA): TGCGCCAGCAGCCGACCGAGCGGGGGGGGGAATGAGCAGTTCTTC. Translation: CASSRPSGGGNEQFF.

This chain connects TRBV28 to TRBJ2-7, with 9 bases fitting TRBD1. Germline values: CDR1 MDHEN, CDR2 SYDVKM. The CDR3 has 15 amino acids. The V segment lost 7 bases and the J segment 5 bases; nucleotides outside the gene matches: 12. CDR3 in amino acids: CASTNRGRRLNEQYV. The CDR3, as DNA: TGTGCCAGCACCAACAGGGGGCGCAGGTTAAACGAGCAGTACGTC.

The V and J genes are TRBV7-9 and TRBJ2-3; D is undetermined. The V and J ends lost 4 bases and 4 bases respectively, with 9 bases between them. Germline-derived CDR1 and CDR2 are SEHNR and FQNEAQ (reference sequence). There are 13 residues in the CDR3. CDR3 residues: CASSYLGPDTQYF. As DNA, the CDR3 is TGTGCCAGCAGCTACCTCGGTCCAGATACGCAGTATTTT. The full variable domain, its missing parts supplied by reference TRBV7-9 and TRBJ2-3, is DTGVSQNPRHKITKRGQNVTFRCDPISEHNRLYWYRQTLGQGPEFLTYFQNEAQLEKSRLLSDRFSAERPKGSFSTLEIQRTEQGDSAMYLCASSYLGPDTQYFGPGTRLTVL.

The CDR3 loop reads CASSPPGRTQPQHF. CDR3 sequence (DNA): TGTGCCAGCTCACCACCGGGGCGAACGCAGCCCCAGCATTTT. The chain couples TRBV18 to TRBJ1-5; tentative D call: TRBD1 (5 bases). The CDR3 contains 14 residues. Between the trimmed V and J ends, which lost 0 bases and 7 bases, there was a span of 10 bases. The germline CDR1 and CDR2 sequences are KGHSH and LQKENI.

The gene calls are TRBV28 and TRBJ1-2, with TRBD1 matching 8 bases. Germline CDR1 reads MDHEN; CDR2 reads SYDVKM. The V and J ends lost 4 bases and 8 bases, in that order; junction bases with no gene match: 15. This CDR3 contains 16 residues. The CDR3 here is CASSWADRASSAGYTF. CDR3 sequence (DNA): TGTGCCAGCAGTTGGGCGGACAGGGCTTCAAGTGCCGGCTACACCTTC.

The DNA of the CDR3 is TGTGCCAGCAGGGGGACAGGGATCATTCAGTACTTC. Its translation: CASRGTGIIQYF. V gene TRBV28 combines with J gene TRBJ2-4; the match to TRBD1 covers 9 bases. V trimming: 6 bases; J trimming: 9 bases; junction bases outside the gene matches: 3. Per the germline V gene, CDR1 is MDHEN and CDR2 is SYDVKM. The CDR3 is 12 amino acids. The whole variable domain, remainder taken from reference TRBV28 and TRBJ2-4, is DVKVTQSSRYLVKRTGEKVFLECVQDMDHENMFWYRQDPGLGLRLIYFSYDVKMKEKGDIPEGYSVSREKKERFSLILESASTNQTSMYLCASRGTGIIQYFGAGTRLSVL.

This chain links TRBV13 with TRBJ1-1, with 7 bases aligning to TRBD1. CDR3 length: 13 amino acids. V was clipped by 5 bases and J by 6 bases; unmatched bases: 6. Germline V gives CDR1 PRHDT, CDR2 FYEKMQ (reference sequence). CDR3 sequence reads: CASSQDRRPEAFF. As DNA, the CDR3 is TGTGCCAGCAGCCAGGACAGGCGCCCTGAAGCTTTCTTT.

This chain joins TRBV6-2 or TRBV6-3 and TRBJ2-1; D might be TRBD2 (6 bases). V was clipped by 6 bases and J by 2 bases, with 8 bases between them. The CDR3 is made up of 13 amino acids. The germline CDR1 and CDR2 sequences are MNHEY and SVGEGT. CDR3 in amino acids: CASSSGPYNEQFF. CDR3 nucleotides: TGTGCCAGCAGCAGCGGGCCCTACAATGAGCAGTTCTTC.

J is TRBJ1-4 and V is TRBV5-1; 10 bases are a match to TRBD1. CDR1 is SGHRS, CDR2 YFSETQ, per germline. V lost 2 bases, J lost 7 bases, and 5 bases stayed unmatched. This CDR3 is 15 amino acids long. The CDR3 DNA sequence: TGCGCCAGCAGCTTAGGGACAGGGGCGGGTGAAAAACTGTTTTTT. Protein product: CASSLGTGAGEKLFF.

CDR3 loop: CASKPRGQSNEKLFF. CDR3 nucleotides: TGTGCCAGCAAACCCCGGGGACAGTCGAATGAAAAACTGTTTTTT. This chain joins TRBV28 and TRBJ1-4; 7 bases map to TRBD1. The V and J ends lost 7 bases and 5 bases, in that order; junction bases with no gene match: 10. Germline V gene sequence: CDR1 MDHEN, CDR2 SYDVKM. The CDR3 has 15 residues.

Here the CDR3 reads CASSHRTGGKRGEQYV. The CDR3 DNA sequence: TGTGCCAGCAGCCACCGGACAGGGGGCAAGAGGGGGGAGCAGTACGTC. The chain uses TRBV5-5 and TRBJ2-7; 11 nucleotides agree with TRBD1. V lost 4 bases and J lost 7; bases outside the gene matches: 13. Looked up from germline, CDR1 is SGHKS and CDR2 is YYEKEE (reference sequence). This CDR3 spans 16 amino acids.

This chain links TRBV30 with TRBJ1-3; D is unclear. There are 13 residues in the CDR3. The germline V and J ends were trimmed by 2 bases and 0 bases, with 5 bases remaining between them. Germline lookup yields CDR1 GTSNPN and CDR2 SVGIG (reference sequence). The CDR3 nucleotides are TGTGCCTGGAGTCAGTACTCTGGAAACACCATATATTTT. It codes for CAWSQYSGNTIYF.

V and J are TRBV7-6 and TRBJ1-5, with a weak D call TRBD1 (5 bases). The CDR3 runs to 17 residues. Germline CDR1 reads SGHVS; CDR2 reads FNYEAQ. V lost 1 base to trimming and J lost 2 bases, with 15 bases between them. CDR3 sequence: CASSLGPRQNGNQPQHF. In DNA, the CDR3 is TGTGCCAGCAGCTTAGGCCCCCGACAGAACGGCAATCAGCCCCAGCATTTT.

The chain carries TRBV4-2 and TRBJ2-7; 9 bases are shared with TRBD2. Germline CDR1 reads LGHNA; CDR2 reads YNFKEQ. The CDR3 runs 18 residues. The V segment lost 4 bases and the J segment 9 bases; nucleotides outside the gene matches: 22. The CDR3 reads CASSLNPPIAGALRWQYF. The DNA for the CDR3 is TGTGCCAGCAGCCTCAACCCTCCGATAGCGGGAGCCCTACGATGGCAGTACTTC.

This chain joins TRBV5-6 and TRBJ1-6; a possible D gene is TRBD1 (5 bases). The germline V gene has CDR1 SGHDT and CDR2 YYEEEE. Trimming stripped 1 base from V and 10 bases from J, with 12 bases between. The CDR3 is made up of 14 amino acids. The CDR3 is CASSLSGRWSPLHF. CDR3 bases: TGTGCCAGCAGCTTGTCAGGGCGGTGGTCACCCCTCCACTTT.

The chain couples TRBV18 to TRBJ1-1; perhaps TRBD1 as D (5 bases). The CDR3 has 14 amino acids. Trimming pared 0 bases from V and 3 bases from J, leaving 8 bases between. Germline CDR1 and CDR2: KGHSH and LQKENI. The CDR3 sequence is CASSPPGGDTEAFF. As DNA, the CDR3 is TGTGCCAGCTCACCACCGGGGGGGGACACTGAAGCTTTCTTT.